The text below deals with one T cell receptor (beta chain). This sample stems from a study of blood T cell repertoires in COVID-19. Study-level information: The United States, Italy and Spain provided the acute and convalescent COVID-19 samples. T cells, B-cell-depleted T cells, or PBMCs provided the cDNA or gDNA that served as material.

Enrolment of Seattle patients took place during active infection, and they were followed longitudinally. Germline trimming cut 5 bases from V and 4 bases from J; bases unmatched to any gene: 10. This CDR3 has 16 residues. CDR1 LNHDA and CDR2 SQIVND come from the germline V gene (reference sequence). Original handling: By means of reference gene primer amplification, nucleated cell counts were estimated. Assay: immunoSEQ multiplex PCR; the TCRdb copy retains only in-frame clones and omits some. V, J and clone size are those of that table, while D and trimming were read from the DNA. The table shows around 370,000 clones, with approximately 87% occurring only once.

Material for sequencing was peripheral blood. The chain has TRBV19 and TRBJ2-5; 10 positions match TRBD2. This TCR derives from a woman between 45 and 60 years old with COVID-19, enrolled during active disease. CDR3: CASSVTVWTSGETQYF. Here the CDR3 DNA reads TGTGCCAGTAGTGTAACCGTCTGGACTAGCGGAGAGACCCAGTACTTC.